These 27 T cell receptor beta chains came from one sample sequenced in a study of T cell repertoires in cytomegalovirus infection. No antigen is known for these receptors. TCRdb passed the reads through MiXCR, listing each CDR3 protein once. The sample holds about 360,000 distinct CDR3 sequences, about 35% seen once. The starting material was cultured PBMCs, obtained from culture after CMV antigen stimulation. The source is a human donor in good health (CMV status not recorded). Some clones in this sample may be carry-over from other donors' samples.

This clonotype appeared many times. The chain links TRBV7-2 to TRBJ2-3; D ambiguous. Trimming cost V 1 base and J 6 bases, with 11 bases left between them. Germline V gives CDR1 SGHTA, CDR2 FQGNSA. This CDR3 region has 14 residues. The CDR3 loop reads CASSLEGPRDTQYF. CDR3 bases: TGTGCCAGCAGCTTAGAGGGCCCCAGGGATACGCAGTATTTT.

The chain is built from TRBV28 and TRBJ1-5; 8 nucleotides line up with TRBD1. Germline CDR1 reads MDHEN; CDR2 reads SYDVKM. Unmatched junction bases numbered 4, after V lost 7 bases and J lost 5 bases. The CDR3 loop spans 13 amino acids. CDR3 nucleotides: TGTGCCAGCACGGGACAGGTCGATCAGCCCCAGCATTTT. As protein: CASTGQVDQPQHF.

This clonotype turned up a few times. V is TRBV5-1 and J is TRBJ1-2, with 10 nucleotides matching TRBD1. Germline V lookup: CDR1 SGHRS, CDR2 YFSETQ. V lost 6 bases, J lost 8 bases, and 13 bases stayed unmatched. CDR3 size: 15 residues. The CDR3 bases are TGCGCCAGCAATAGGGCCTCCGGGACAGGGGACGGCTACACCTTC. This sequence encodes CASNRASGTGDGYTF.

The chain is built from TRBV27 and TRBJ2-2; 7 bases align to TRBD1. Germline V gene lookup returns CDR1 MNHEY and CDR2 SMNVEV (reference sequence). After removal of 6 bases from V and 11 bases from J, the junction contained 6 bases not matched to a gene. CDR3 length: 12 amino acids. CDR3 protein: CASSTGTEELFF. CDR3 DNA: TGTGCCAGCAGCACCGGGACAGAAGAGCTGTTTTTT.

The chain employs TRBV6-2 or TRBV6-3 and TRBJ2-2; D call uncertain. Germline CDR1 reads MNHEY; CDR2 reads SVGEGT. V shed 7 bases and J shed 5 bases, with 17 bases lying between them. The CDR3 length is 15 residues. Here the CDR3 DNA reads TGTGCCAGCAAGTCGGACCAGCTGAGTACCGGGGAGCTGTTTTTT. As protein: CASKSDQLSTGELFF.

DNA of the CDR3: TGTGCCAGCTCACCGGCAGGCCTGTACGAGCAGTACGTC. It codes for CASSPAGLYEQYV. V usage is TRBV18 and J usage is TRBJ2-7; no clear D. CDR3 length: 13 amino acids. Germline lookup yields CDR1 KGHSH and CDR2 LQKENI. The germline V and J ends were trimmed by 3 bases and 4 bases, with 10 bases remaining between them.

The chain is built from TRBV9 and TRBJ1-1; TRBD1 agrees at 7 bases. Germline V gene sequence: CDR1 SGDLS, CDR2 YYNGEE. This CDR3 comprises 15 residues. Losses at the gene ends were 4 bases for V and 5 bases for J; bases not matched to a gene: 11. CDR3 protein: CASSSQRAGGTEAFF. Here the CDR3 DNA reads TGTGCCAGCAGCTCACAACGGGCAGGGGGAACTGAAGCTTTCTTT.

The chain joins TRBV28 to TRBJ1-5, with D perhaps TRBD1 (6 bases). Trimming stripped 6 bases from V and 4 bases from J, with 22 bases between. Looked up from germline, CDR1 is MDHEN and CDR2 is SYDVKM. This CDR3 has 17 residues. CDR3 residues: CASRQITGPKANQPQHF. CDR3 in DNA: TGTGCCAGCAGACAGATCACAGGGCCTAAAGCTAATCAGCCCCAGCATTTT.

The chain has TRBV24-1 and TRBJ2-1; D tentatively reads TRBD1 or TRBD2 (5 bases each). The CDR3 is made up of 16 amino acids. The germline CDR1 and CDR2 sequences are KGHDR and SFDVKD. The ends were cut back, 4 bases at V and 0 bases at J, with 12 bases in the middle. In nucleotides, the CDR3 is TGTGCCACCAGTGACCCGGGACGGAGCTCCTACAATGAGCAGTTCTTC. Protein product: CATSDPGRSSYNEQFF.

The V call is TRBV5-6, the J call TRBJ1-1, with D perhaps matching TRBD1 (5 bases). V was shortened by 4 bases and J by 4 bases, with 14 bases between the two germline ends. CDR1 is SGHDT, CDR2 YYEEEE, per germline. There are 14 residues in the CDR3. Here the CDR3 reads CASSLRGIGTEAFF. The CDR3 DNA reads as TGTGCCAGCAGCCTTAGGGGTATTGGCACTGAAGCTTTCTTT.

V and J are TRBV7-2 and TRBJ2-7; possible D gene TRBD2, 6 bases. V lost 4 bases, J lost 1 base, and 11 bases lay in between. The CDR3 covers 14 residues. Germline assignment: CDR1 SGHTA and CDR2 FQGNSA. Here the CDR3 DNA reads TGTGCCAGCAGCTCAAGACTAGTTTCCTACGAGCAGTACTTC. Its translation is CASSSRLVSYEQYF.

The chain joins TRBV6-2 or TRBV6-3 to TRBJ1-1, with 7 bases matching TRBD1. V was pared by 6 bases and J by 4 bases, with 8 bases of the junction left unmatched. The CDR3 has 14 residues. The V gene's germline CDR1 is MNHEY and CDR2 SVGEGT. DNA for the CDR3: TGTGCCAGCAGCAGGTGGACAGGTATCACTGAAGCTTTCTTT. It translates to CASSRWTGITEAFF.

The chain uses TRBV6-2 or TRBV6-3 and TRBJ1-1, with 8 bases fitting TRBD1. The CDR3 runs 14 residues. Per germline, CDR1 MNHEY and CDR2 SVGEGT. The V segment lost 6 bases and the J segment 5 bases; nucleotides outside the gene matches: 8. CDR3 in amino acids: CASSQTGGGTEAFF. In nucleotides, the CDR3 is TGTGCCAGCAGCCAAACAGGGGGAGGAACTGAAGCTTTCTTT.

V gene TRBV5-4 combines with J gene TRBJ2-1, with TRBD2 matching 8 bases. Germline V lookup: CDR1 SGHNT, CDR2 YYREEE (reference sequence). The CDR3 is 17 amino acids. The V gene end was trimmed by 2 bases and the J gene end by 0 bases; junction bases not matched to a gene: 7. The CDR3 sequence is CASSFGLARGSYNEQFF. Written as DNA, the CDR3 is TGTGCCAGCAGCTTTGGACTAGCACGGGGCTCCTACAATGAGCAGTTCTTC.

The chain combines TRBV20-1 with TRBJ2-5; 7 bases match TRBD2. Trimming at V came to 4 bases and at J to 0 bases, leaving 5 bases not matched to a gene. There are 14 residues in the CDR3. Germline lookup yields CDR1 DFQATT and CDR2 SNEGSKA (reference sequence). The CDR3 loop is CSAIIREDQETQYF. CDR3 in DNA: TGCAGTGCTATCATACGGGAGGACCAAGAGACCCAGTACTTC.

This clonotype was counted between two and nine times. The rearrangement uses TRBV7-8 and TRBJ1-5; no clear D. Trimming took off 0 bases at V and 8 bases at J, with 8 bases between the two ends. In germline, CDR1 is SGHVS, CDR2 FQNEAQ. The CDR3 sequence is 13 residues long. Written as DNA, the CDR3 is TGTGCCAGCAGCTTAGCCCCCTCGGAGCCCCAGCATTTT. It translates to CASSLAPSEPQHF.

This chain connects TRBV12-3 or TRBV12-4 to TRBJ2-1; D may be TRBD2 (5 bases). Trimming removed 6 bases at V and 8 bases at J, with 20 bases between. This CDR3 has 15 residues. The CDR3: CASREAATRVDEQFF. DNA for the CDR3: TGTGCCAGCAGGGAGGCAGCCACCCGGGTGGATGAGCAGTTCTTC.

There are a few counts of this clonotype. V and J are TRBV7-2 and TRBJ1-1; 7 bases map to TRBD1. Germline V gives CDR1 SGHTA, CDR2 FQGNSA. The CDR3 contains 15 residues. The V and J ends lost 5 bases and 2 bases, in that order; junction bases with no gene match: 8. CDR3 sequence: CASSRQGGGNTEAFF. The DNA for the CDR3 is TGTGCCAGCAGCCGACAGGGAGGGGGAAACACTGAAGCTTTCTTT.

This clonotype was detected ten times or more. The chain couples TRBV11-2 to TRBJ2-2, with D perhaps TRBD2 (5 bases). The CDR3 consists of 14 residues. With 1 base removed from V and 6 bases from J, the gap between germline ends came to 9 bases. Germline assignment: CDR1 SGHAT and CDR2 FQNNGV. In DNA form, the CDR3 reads TGTGCCAGCAGCTTAGGTCCTAGCCCCGGGGAGCTGTTTTTT. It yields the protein CASSLGPSPGELFF.

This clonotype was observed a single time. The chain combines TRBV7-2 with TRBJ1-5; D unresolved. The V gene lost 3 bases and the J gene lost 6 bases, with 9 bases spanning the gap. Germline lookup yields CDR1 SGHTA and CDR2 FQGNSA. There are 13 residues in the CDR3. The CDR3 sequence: CASSFGRSQPQHF. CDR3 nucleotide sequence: TGTGCCAGCAGCTTCGGGCGCAGTCAGCCCCAGCATTTT. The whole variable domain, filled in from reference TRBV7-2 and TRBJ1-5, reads GAGVSQSPSNKVTEKGKDVELRCDPISGHTALYWYRQSLGQGLEFLIYFQGNSAPDKSGLPSDRFSAERTGGSVSTLTIQRTQQEDSAVYLCASSFGRSQPQHFGDGTRLSIL.

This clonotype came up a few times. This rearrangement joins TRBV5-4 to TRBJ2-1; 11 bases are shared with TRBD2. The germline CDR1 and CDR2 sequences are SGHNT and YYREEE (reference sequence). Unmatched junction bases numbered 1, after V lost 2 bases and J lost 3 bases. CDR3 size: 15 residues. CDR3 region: CASSLLAGDYNEQFF. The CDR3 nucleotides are TGTGCCAGCAGCTTACTAGCGGGGGACTACAATGAGCAGTTCTTC.

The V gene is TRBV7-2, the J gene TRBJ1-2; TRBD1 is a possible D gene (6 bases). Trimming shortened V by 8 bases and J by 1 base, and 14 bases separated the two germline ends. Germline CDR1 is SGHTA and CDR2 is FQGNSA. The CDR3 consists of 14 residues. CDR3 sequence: CASDTTGLNYGYTF. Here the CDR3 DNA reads TGTGCCAGCGATACAACAGGGCTTAACTATGGCTACACCTTC.

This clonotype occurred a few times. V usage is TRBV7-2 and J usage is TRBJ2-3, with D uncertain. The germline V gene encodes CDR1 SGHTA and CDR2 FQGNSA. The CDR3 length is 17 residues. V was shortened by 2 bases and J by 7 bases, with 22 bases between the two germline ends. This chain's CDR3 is CASSLSTARLYGNTQYF. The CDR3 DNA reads TGTGCCAGCAGCTTATCTACGGCACGGCTTTACGGTAATACGCAGTATTTT.

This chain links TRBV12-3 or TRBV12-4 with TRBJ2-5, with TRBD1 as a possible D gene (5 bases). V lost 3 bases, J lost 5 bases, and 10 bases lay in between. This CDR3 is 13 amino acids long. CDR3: CASSLWGAETQYF. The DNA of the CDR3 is TGTGCCAGCAGTTTGTGGGGCGCGGAGACCCAGTACTTC.

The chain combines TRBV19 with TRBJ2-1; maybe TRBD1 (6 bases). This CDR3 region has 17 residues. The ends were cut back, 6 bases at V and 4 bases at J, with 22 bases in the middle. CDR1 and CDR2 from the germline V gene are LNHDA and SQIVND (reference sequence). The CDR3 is CASSSRTAPKPYNEQFF. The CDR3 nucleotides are TGTGCCAGTAGCTCCCGGACAGCCCCCAAACCATACAATGAGCAGTTCTTC.

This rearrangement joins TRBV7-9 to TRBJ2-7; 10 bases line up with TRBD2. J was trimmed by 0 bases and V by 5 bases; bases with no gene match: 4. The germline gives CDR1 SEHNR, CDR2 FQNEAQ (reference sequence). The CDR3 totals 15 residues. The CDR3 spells CASSRGLADSYEQYV. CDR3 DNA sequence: TGTGCCAGCAGCCGCGGACTAGCGGACTCCTACGAGCAGTACGTC.

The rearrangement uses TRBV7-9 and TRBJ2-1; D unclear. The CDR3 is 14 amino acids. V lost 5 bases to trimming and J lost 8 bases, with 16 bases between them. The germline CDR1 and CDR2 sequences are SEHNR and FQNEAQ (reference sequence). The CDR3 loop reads CASSPTRLVDEQFF. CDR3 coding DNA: TGTGCCAGCAGCCCCACGAGGCTAGTCGATGAGCAGTTCTTC. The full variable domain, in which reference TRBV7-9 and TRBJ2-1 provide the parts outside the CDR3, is DTGVSQNPRHKITKRGQNVTFRCDPISEHNRLYWYRQTLGQGPEFLTYFQNEAQLEKSRLLSDRFSAERPKGSFSTLEIQRTEQGDSAMYLCASSPTRLVDEQFFGPGTRLTVL.